The 32 T cell receptor beta chains below come from one sample, sequenced in a study of blood T cell repertoires in COVID-19. Assay used: immunoSEQ multiplex PCR; TCRdb lists only in-frame clones, some missing. The sample shows about 55,000 clones, roughly 85% of them seen only once. Sequenced sample: peripheral blood. The receptors were gathered from a man older than 75 with acute or convalescent COVID-19.

The chain carries TRBV29-1 and TRBJ2-3; 15 bases line up with TRBD2. The germline CDR1 and CDR2 sequences are SQVTM and ANQGSEA. This CDR3 is 17 amino acids long. The V gene end was trimmed by 3 bases and the J gene end by 3 bases; junction bases not matched to a gene: 7. CDR3 in DNA: TGCAGCGTTGAGGGACTAGCGGGGGGCCTCGGAACAGATACGCAGTATTTT. Protein product: CSVEGLAGGLGTDTQYF.

This clone was seen just once. CDR3 region: CASSSRGGSNQPQHF. Written as DNA, the CDR3 is TGTGCCAGCAGCTCTAGGGGGGGCAGCAATCAGCCCCAGCATTTT. The chain is built from TRBV4-2 and TRBJ1-5; D might be TRBD1 (6 bases). Germline V gene data show CDR1 as LGHNA and CDR2 as YNFKEQ. The V gene lost 5 bases and the J gene lost 1 base, with 12 bases spanning the gap. The CDR3 is 15 amino acids.

This clone was detected only a few times. This chain uses TRBV9 with TRBJ1-2; TRBD1 is a possible D gene (6 bases). This CDR3 is built from 13 residues. Trimming removed 2 bases at V and 4 bases at J, with 9 bases between. Germline V lookup: CDR1 SGDLS, CDR2 YYNGEE. The CDR3 DNA follows: TGTGCCAGCAGCGTGGACAGCGCCTATGGCTACACCTTC. Its translation: CASSVDSAYGYTF.

The rearrangement uses TRBV14 and TRBJ2-3; 10 positions match TRBD2. This CDR3 is 17 amino acids long. Trimming cost V 6 bases and J 6 bases; bases outside gene matches: 15. CDR1 is SGHDN, CDR2 FVKESK, per germline. CDR3 sequence: CASSTLVRGLALDTQYF. As DNA, the CDR3 is TGTGCCAGCAGTACCTTAGTACGGGGACTAGCGCTCGATACGCAGTATTTT.

The V gene is TRBV27, the J gene TRBJ1-6; TRBD1 agrees at 8 bases. Trimming at V came to 5 bases and at J to 7 bases, leaving 4 bases not matched to a gene. Looked up from germline, CDR1 is MNHEY and CDR2 is SMNVEV (reference sequence). The CDR3 has 14 amino acids. CDR3 DNA: TGTGCCAGCAGTAGACAGGGGTTGAATTCACCCCTCCACTTT. Amino acids: CASSRQGLNSPLHF.

This chain uses TRBV11-2 with TRBJ1-3, with a tentative D call TRBD1 (5 bases). Trimming stripped 0 bases from V and 0 bases from J, with 12 bases between. CDR1 and CDR2 from the germline V gene are SGHAT and FQNNGV. This CDR3 is built from 17 residues. In DNA form, the CDR3 reads TGTGCCAGCAGCTTAGAGGGCAGGGCTTCCTCTGGAAACACCATATATTTT. Its protein product is CASSLEGRASSGNTIYF.

This sequence joins TRBV5-1 and TRBJ2-5; 13 nucleotides align to TRBD2. Germline CDR1 SGHRS, CDR2 YFSETQ. V was clipped by 2 bases and J by 5 bases; unmatched bases: 6. The CDR3 spans 16 residues. The CDR3 DNA sequence: TGCGCCAGCAGCTTTACTAGCGGGGGGGCCTATGAGACCCAGTACTTC. Its protein product is CASSFTSGGAYETQYF.

The rearrangement joins TRBV19 to TRBJ1-2, with 9 bases identical to TRBD1. CDR1 is LNHDA and CDR2 is SQIVND in the germline V gene (reference sequence). This CDR3 spans 17 amino acids. J was trimmed by 2 bases and V by 0 bases; bases with no gene match: 7. In DNA, the CDR3 is TGTGCCAGTAGTATAGATGCTGGGACAGGGTTAAACTATGGCTACACCTTC. This encodes CASSIDAGTGLNYGYTF.

The chain recombines TRBV3-1 (or the pseudogene TRBV3-2) with TRBJ2-7; D is perhaps TRBD1 (6 bases). The CDR3 totals 15 residues. Germline V lookup: CDR1 LGHDT, CDR2 YNNKEL (reference sequence). V lost 4 bases to trimming and J lost 0 bases, with 13 bases between them. CDR3 amino acids: CASSRDRRTSYEQYF. CDR3 sequence (DNA): TGTGCCAGCAGCCGAGACAGGCGAACCTCCTACGAGCAGTACTTC.

The CDR3 reads CASSLTLRAGGHQETQYF. The DNA of the CDR3 is TGCGCCAGCAGCTTGACCCTAAGAGCGGGGGGGCATCAAGAGACCCAGTACTTC. The rearrangement uses TRBV5-1 and TRBJ2-5; TRBD2 aligns across 10 bases. The germline CDR1 and CDR2 sequences are SGHRS and YFSETQ. V trimming: 1 base; J trimming: 2 bases; junction bases outside the gene matches: 11. This CDR3 contains 18 residues.

The J gene is TRBJ1-4, the V gene TRBV7-9, with D possibly being TRBD1 (5 bases). This CDR3 comprises 16 residues. V gave up 1 base and J gave up 6 bases, with 15 bases separating them. Germline V lookup: CDR1 SEHNR, CDR2 FQNEAQ (reference sequence). CDR3 DNA sequence: TGTGCCAGCAGCTTAGATCGGGCAGGGTGGGATGAAAAACTGTTTTTT. Protein product: CASSLDRAGWDEKLFF.

V is TRBV2 and J is TRBJ1-5; the match to TRBD1 covers 10 bases. V lost 8 bases, J lost 7 bases, and 8 bases stayed unmatched. CDR3 size: 14 residues. CDR1 is SNHLY and CDR2 is FYNNEI in the germline V gene. The CDR3: CASLRDRGFQPQHF. CDR3 in DNA: TGTGCCAGCCTTAGGGACAGGGGCTTCCAGCCCCAGCATTTT.

The rearrangement joins TRBV19 to TRBJ2-7; 9 bases fit TRBD1. Germline V gene data show CDR1 as LNHDA and CDR2 as SQIVND (reference sequence). V shed 5 bases and J 2 bases; nucleotides not matched to a gene: 10. The CDR3 spans 16 residues. This CDR3 reads CASSPSRDRATYEQYF. In DNA, the CDR3 is TGTGCCAGTAGTCCCAGCCGGGACAGGGCGACCTACGAGCAGTACTTC.

This sequence joins TRBV11-2 and TRBJ2-1; 9 nucleotides align to TRBD1. The CDR3 consists of 16 residues. Germline lookup yields CDR1 SGHAT and CDR2 FQNNGV. V dropped 3 bases and J dropped 9; count of bases not matched to a gene: 12. This chain's CDR3 is CASSFTYSGQGGEQFF. In DNA, the CDR3 is TGTGCCAGCAGCTTCACTTACTCGGGACAGGGCGGTGAGCAGTTCTTC.

The rearrangement uses TRBV5-4 and TRBJ2-7; TRBD1 agrees at 9 bases. CDR1 is SGHNT, CDR2 YYREEE, per germline (reference sequence). The CDR3 sequence is 15 residues long. Trimming at V came to 3 bases and at J to 2 bases, leaving 6 bases not matched to a gene. CDR3 loop: CASSSPGQGAYEQYF. CDR3 sequence (DNA): TGTGCCAGCAGCTCTCCGGGACAGGGCGCCTACGAGCAGTACTTC.

A single count supports this clone. V and J are TRBV5-8 and TRBJ2-7, with D tentatively TRBD1 (6 bases). CDR1 and CDR2 from the germline V gene are SGHTS and YDEGEE. CDR3 length: 13 residues. Trimming took 4 bases from V and 3 from J, leaving 11 bases between them. CDR3 region: CASSPDRFYEQYF. The CDR3 DNA reads as TGTGCCAGCAGCCCGGACAGATTCTACGAGCAGTACTTC.

The chain joins TRBV9 to TRBJ1-1, with TRBD1 as a possible D gene (6 bases). Per the germline V gene, CDR1 is SGDLS and CDR2 is YYNGEE. V was cut by 4 bases and J by 1 base, with 17 bases left in between. The CDR3 has 16 residues. The CDR3 nucleotides are TGTGCCAGCAGCCCCCAGCCAACAGGGCGGAACACTGAAGCTTTCTTT. It encodes CASSPQPTGRNTEAFF.

This sequence joins TRBV10-2 and TRBJ1-2; 9 bases match TRBD1. Germline V gives CDR1 WSHSY, CDR2 SAAADI. The junction had 9 bases not matched to a gene; V was cut back by 4 bases and J by 0 bases. The CDR3 contains 17 residues. The CDR3 bases are TGCGCCAGCAGTGGCTGGACAGGGGCCCCATCTAACTATGGCTACACCTTC. Its translation: CASSGWTGAPSNYGYTF.

The CDR3 DNA sequence: TGTGCCAGCAGCTTAGGGGCGTCTAGCAATCAGCCCCAGCATTTT. It yields the protein CASSLGASSNQPQHF. The genes are TRBV7-2 and TRBJ1-5, with unresolved D. CDR1 SGHTA and CDR2 FQGNSA come from the germline V gene. The ends were cut back, 1 base at V and 0 bases at J, with 7 bases in the middle. This CDR3 contains 15 residues. The whole variable domain, remainder taken from reference TRBV7-2 and TRBJ1-5, is GAGVSQSPSNKVTEKGKDVELRCDPISGHTALYWYRQSLGQGLEFLIYFQGNSAPDKSGLPSDRFSAERTGGSVSTLTIQRTQQEDSAVYLCASSLGASSNQPQHFGDGTRLSIL.

In its sample, this clone ranks as medium-sized. This sequence joins TRBV9 and TRBJ1-2, with 8 bases that match TRBD1. The junction had 8 bases not matched to a gene; V was cut back by 6 bases and J by 1 base. Germline V lookup: CDR1 SGDLS, CDR2 YYNGEE. There are 15 residues in the CDR3. CDR3: CASTGTGVLNYGYTF. The CDR3 DNA sequence: TGTGCCAGCACCGGGACAGGAGTGCTTAACTATGGCTACACCTTC.

The rearrangement links TRBV7-9 to TRBJ1-2; TRBD1 might be the D (5 bases). The CDR3 runs 13 residues. Germline lookup yields CDR1 SEHNR and CDR2 FQNEAQ (reference sequence). V was cut by 1 base and J by 7 bases, with 10 bases left in between. The CDR3 DNA is TGTGCCAGCAGCTTAGGCAGGGAGGTTGGCTACACCTTC. Amino acids: CASSLGREVGYTF. The whole variable domain, filled in from reference TRBV7-9 and TRBJ1-2, reads DTGVSQNPRHKITKRGQNVTFRCDPISEHNRLYWYRQTLGQGPEFLTYFQNEAQLEKSRLLSDRFSAERPKGSFSTLEIQRTEQGDSAMYLCASSLGREVGYTFGSGTRLTVV.

V and J are TRBV27 and TRBJ2-2; 13 nucleotides agree with TRBD2. After removal of 3 bases from V and 3 bases from J, the junction contained 10 bases not matched to a gene. The CDR3 is 19 amino acids. The germline V gene has CDR1 MNHEY and CDR2 SMNVEV (reference sequence). Here the CDR3 DNA reads TGTGCCAGCAGTTTCGGGCGGACTAGCGGGGGTAGGGACACCGGGGAGCTGTTTTTT. This sequence encodes CASSFGRTSGGRDTGELFF.

The chain combines TRBV2 with TRBJ1-5; maybe TRBD1 (6 bases). The CDR3 has 15 amino acids. V was cut by 6 bases and J by 0 bases, with 12 bases left in between. Per the germline V gene, CDR1 is SNHLY and CDR2 is FYNNEI. The DNA of the CDR3 is TGTGCCAGCAGACGAGGACAGACTAGCAATCAGCCCCAGCATTTT. This gives the protein CASRRGQTSNQPQHF.

The J gene is TRBJ1-2, the V gene TRBV18; D remains ambiguous. The germline gives CDR1 KGHSH, CDR2 LQKENI. This CDR3 spans 15 amino acids. V was trimmed by 2 bases and J by 0 bases, leaving 10 bases between them. The CDR3 reads CASSPERLANYGYTF. As DNA, the CDR3 is TGTGCCAGCTCACCAGAACGTTTAGCTAACTATGGCTACACCTTC.

The rearrangement uses TRBV5-4 and TRBJ2-7; 9 nucleotides match TRBD1. V lost 5 bases to trimming and J lost 6 bases; unmatched junction nucleotides: 9. Germline CDR1 is SGHNT and CDR2 is YYREEE (reference sequence). The CDR3 totals 14 residues. This CDR3 reads CASSSGTGQREQYF. The DNA for the CDR3 is TGTGCCAGCAGTTCCGGGACAGGGCAACGCGAGCAGTACTTC.

This rearrangement joins TRBV4-1 to TRBJ1-3; D is perhaps TRBD1 (6 bases). Per the germline V gene, CDR1 is MGHRA and CDR2 is YSYEKL. The CDR3 is 17 amino acids. V shed 3 bases and J shed 2 bases, with 17 bases lying between them. The CDR3 reads CASSQLVDSNPGNTIYF. Here the CDR3 DNA reads TGCGCCAGCAGCCAGCTTGTGGACAGTAACCCTGGAAACACCATATATTTT.

The chain employs TRBV6-5 and TRBJ2-7, with 7 bases identical to TRBD2. The trim removed 0 bases at V and 1 base at J, leaving 6 bases unmatched. This CDR3 has 16 amino acids. Germline V gene sequence: CDR1 MNHEY, CDR2 SVGAGI. This CDR3 is CASSYSGGGTSYEQYF. CDR3 bases: TGTGCCAGCAGTTACTCGGGCGGGGGTACTTCCTACGAGCAGTACTTC.

The chain uses TRBV11-2 and TRBJ1-3; D possibly corresponds to TRBD1 (5 bases). The CDR3 loop spans 16 amino acids. The V gene lost 3 bases and the J gene lost 0 bases, with 12 bases spanning the gap. CDR1 and CDR2 from the germline V gene are SGHAT and FQNNGV. The CDR3 DNA reads TGTGCCAGCAGCTTCGGGGGGGTTGCCTCTGGAAACACCATATATTTT. Encoded protein: CASSFGGVASGNTIYF.

The CDR3 DNA is TGTGCCAGCAGCTTGGACTATCAAGAGACCCAGTACTTC. Its protein product is CASSLDYQETQYF. V and J are TRBV5-4 and TRBJ2-5; D gene unclear. This CDR3 spans 13 amino acids. Germline CDR1 SGHNT, CDR2 YYREEE (reference sequence). V was clipped by 0 bases and J by 2 bases, with 5 bases between them.

This chain links TRBV7-2 with TRBJ2-7; D remains unclear. Germline V gives CDR1 SGHTA, CDR2 FQGNSA. With 2 bases removed from V and 2 bases from J, the gap between germline ends came to 7 bases. This CDR3 comprises 13 residues. The CDR3 protein is CASSLPSPYEQYF. DNA for the CDR3: TGTGCCAGCAGCTTACCAAGCCCCTACGAGCAGTACTTC. The full variable domain, rest sourced from reference TRBV7-2 and TRBJ2-7, is GAGVSQSPSNKVTEKGKDVELRCDPISGHTALYWYRQSLGQGLEFLIYFQGNSAPDKSGLPSDRFSAERTGGSVSTLTIQRTQQEDSAVYLCASSLPSPYEQYFGPGTRLTVT.

The chain carries TRBV6-5 and TRBJ2-5; TRBD2 matches 7 bases. Losses at the gene ends were 7 bases for V and 7 bases for J; bases not matched to a gene: 15. The CDR3 runs 15 residues. Germline assignment: CDR1 MNHEY and CDR2 SVGAGI. CDR3 loop: CASIGTGGFFGTQYF. The DNA of the CDR3 is TGTGCCAGCATTGGGACGGGGGGTTTTTTTGGGACCCAGTACTTC.

V gene TRBV11-2 combines with J gene TRBJ2-7; tentatively, D is TRBD1 (5 bases). The CDR3 has 12 amino acids. V was shortened by 5 bases and J by 5 bases, with 10 bases between the two germline ends. Germline V lookup: CDR1 SGHAT, CDR2 FQNNGV. The CDR3 sequence is CASSGGADEQYF. CDR3 bases: TGTGCCAGCAGCGGTGGGGCAGACGAGCAGTACTTC.